These 4 T cell receptor beta chains were sequenced from one sample in a study of low-dose radiotherapy and immunotherapy resistance in tumors. Priming of first-strand cDNA relied on TRAV- and TRBV-specific primers (covering alpha and beta chains). Using a constant-region primer together with a V-primer adapter, TCRs were subjected to around 20 PCR cycles of amplification. TCRdb independently ran MiXCR on the reads; one entry per CDR3 protein. The sample shows about 84,000 distinct CDR3 sequences, under 20% of them seen only once. The sample's time point: after trial treatment. Treatment in this sample: LDRT plus nivolumab, ipilimumab, low-dose cyclophosphamide and aspirin (RACIN trial). The sequencing used PBMCs, collected after low-dose radiotherapy plus immunotherapy. These receptor sequences come from a male donor with prostate cancer.

This clonotype was detected many times. Germline is not matched at one junction end, which may reflect a read error. The chain is built from TRBV29-1 and TRBJ2-1; no firm D call. This CDR3 contains 11 residues. Per the germline V gene, CDR1 is SQVTM and CDR2 is ANQGSEA. CDR3 DNA sequence: TGCAGCGTTCTAGTTTACAGTGAGCAGTTCTTC. Its protein product is CSVLVYSEQFF.

This clonotype was seen at least ten times. The J gene is TRBJ2-3, the V gene TRBV4-3; 10 nucleotides align to TRBD2. The CDR3 contains 18 residues. Germline V gene data show CDR1 as LGHNA and CDR2 as YSLEER. Losses at the gene ends were 3 bases for V and 3 bases for J; bases not matched to a gene: 12. For the CDR3, the DNA is TGCGCCAGCAGCCAGAATGGGGGAGCGGGAGGGCGGACAGATACGCAGTATTTT. Residues: CASSQNGGAGGRTDTQYF.

In its sample, this clonotype was seen many times. V usage is TRBV27 and J usage is TRBJ2-3; perhaps TRBD1 as D (5 bases). Trimming cost V 5 bases and J 2 bases, with 20 bases left between them. The CDR3 is made up of 17 amino acids. Per germline, CDR1 MNHEY and CDR2 SMNVEV (reference sequence). Written as DNA, the CDR3 is TGTGCCAGCAGTACCTCAGGGCCTCCACTACTCACAGATACGCAGTATTTT. It specifies CASSTSGPPLLTDTQYF.

V gene TRBV28 combines with J gene TRBJ1-2; D ambiguous. V lost 4 bases and J lost 4, with 13 bases in between. Germline V lookup: CDR1 MDHEN, CDR2 SYDVKM. The CDR3 sequence is 14 residues long. DNA for the CDR3: TGTGCCAGCAGTTCCGAAGGGCAGCTCTATGGCTACACCTTC. Translated, it gives CASSSEGQLYGYTF.